These 32 T cell receptor beta chains were sequenced from one sample in a study of shared clonotypes between healthy human individuals. The assay was immunoSEQ multiplex PCR, and TCRdb's table has in-frame clones only and misses some. The data show approximately 650,000 clones, 95% seen once. Naive CD8 isolation took CD45RO-negative cells positively selected for CCR7 and excluded terminally differentiated effector memory CD45RA+ cells. The sample taken for sequencing was naive CD8+ T cells sorted from blood. The receptors derive from a woman aged 30 to 39 in good health.

V and J are TRBV30 and TRBJ2-1, with D perhaps TRBD2 (6 bases). This CDR3 has 12 residues. Trimming left V 0 bases short and J 11 bases short, with 11 bases between. Germline assignment: CDR1 GTSNPN and CDR2 SVGIG (reference sequence). As DNA, the CDR3 is TGTGCCTGGAGTGTACTAGCCGTCCAGCAGTTCTTC. This gives the protein CAWSVLAVQQFF.

The chain has TRBV9 and TRBJ2-7; weak D call: TRBD2 (6 bases). With 0 bases removed from V and 3 bases from J, the gap between germline ends came to 10 bases. CDR1 is SGDLS and CDR2 is YYNGEE in the germline V gene. The CDR3 length is 14 residues. CDR3 in amino acids: CASSVAVGGYEQYF. In DNA, the CDR3 is TGTGCCAGCAGCGTAGCTGTCGGGGGCTACGAGCAGTACTTC.

The chain joins TRBV19 to TRBJ2-4; maybe TRBD1 (5 bases). The V end lost 7 bases, the J end lost 8 bases, and 9 bases lay between the germline ends. The CDR3 extends over 11 amino acids. Germline V gene sequence: CDR1 LNHDA, CDR2 SQIVND (reference sequence). In nucleotides, the CDR3 is TGTGCCAGTACCCAAGGGGACATTCAGTACTTC. It yields the protein CASTQGDIQYF.

The V gene is TRBV4-2, the J gene TRBJ2-1, with TRBD2 identical over 9 bases. Per germline, CDR1 LGHNA and CDR2 YNFKEQ. The CDR3 consists of 16 residues. The V and J ends lost 0 bases and 8 bases, in that order; junction bases with no gene match: 8. The CDR3 nucleotides are TGTGCCAGCAGCCAAGATCGTGATAGCGGGAGCCATGAGCAGTTCTTC. Protein sequence: CASSQDRDSGSHEQFF.

The chain employs TRBV28 and TRBJ1-4; 8 nucleotides line up with TRBD1. Trimming took 8 bases from V and 7 from J; bases not matched to a gene: 9. The CDR3 spans 14 residues. Germline CDR1 MDHEN, CDR2 SYDVKM. CDR3 coding DNA: TGTGCCAGCCTACTCCACAGGGGGAGTGAAAAACTGTTTTTT. The encoded protein is CASLLHRGSEKLFF.

The chain couples TRBV27 to TRBJ1-4; 9 bases line up with TRBD1. After removal of 6 bases from V and 7 bases from J, the junction contained 9 bases not matched to a gene. The CDR3 totals 15 residues. The V gene's germline CDR1 is MNHEY and CDR2 SMNVEV (reference sequence). CDR3 sequence reads: CASSRRDRAGEKLFF. In DNA form, the CDR3 reads TGTGCCAGCAGCCGCCGGGACAGGGCTGGTGAAAAACTGTTTTTT. The variable domain in full, completed from reference TRBV27 and TRBJ1-4, reads EAQVTQNPRYLITVTGKKLTVTCSQNMNHEYMSWYRQDPGLGLRQIYYSMNVEVTDKGDVPEGYKVSRKEKRNFPLILESPSPNQTSLYFCASSRRDRAGEKLFFGSGTQLSVL.

This chain connects TRBV27 to TRBJ2-3; D not resolved. Trimming left V 6 bases short and J 6 bases short, with 16 bases between. Per germline, CDR1 MNHEY and CDR2 SMNVEV (reference sequence). CDR3 length: 14 residues. CDR3 nucleotide sequence: TGTGCCAGCAGACCCGGCCATCAGGTGGATACGCAGTATTTT. Translating gives CASRPGHQVDTQYF.

This clone occurred once. The chain uses TRBV6-1 and TRBJ1-1, with D possibly TRBD1 on 5 matching bases. Deletions cut 2 bases from V and 5 bases from J, with 12 bases between. The CDR3 extends over 14 amino acids. Germline V lookup: CDR1 MNHNS, CDR2 SASEGT. CDR3 loop: CASSEQGGGTEAFF. The DNA for the CDR3 is TGTGCCAGCAGTGAACAGGGCGGGGGAACTGAAGCTTTCTTT.

V is TRBV2 and J is TRBJ2-1; 7 nucleotides match TRBD1. J gave up 7 bases and V 1 base, and 13 bases lay outside the gene matches. This CDR3 has 17 residues. Looked up from germline, CDR1 is SNHLY and CDR2 is FYNNEI. DNA of the CDR3: TGTGCCAGCAGTGAAGATGTAACAGGGGCTTTCTCTAATGAGCAGTTCTTC. Residues: CASSEDVTGAFSNEQFF.

This chain links TRBV28 with TRBJ1-1, with D hard to call. This CDR3 has 13 residues. Looked up from germline, CDR1 is MDHEN and CDR2 is SYDVKM. V was cut by 7 bases and J by 1 base, with 10 bases left in between. CDR3 DNA sequence: TGTGCCAGCACAGCGGACGGGAACACTGAAGCTTTCTTT. Encoded protein: CASTADGNTEAFF.

The J gene is TRBJ1-2, the V gene TRBV2, with D possibly being TRBD1 (5 bases). In germline, CDR1 is SNHLY, CDR2 FYNNEI. This CDR3 is 15 amino acids long. Trimming cost V 2 bases and J 7 bases, with 17 bases left between them. The CDR3 coding sequence is TGTGCCAGCAGTGAACGTGGGGGGGATATAGCTGGCTACACCTTC. Protein product: CASSERGGDIAGYTF.

The rearrangement joins TRBV27 to TRBJ1-1; the match to TRBD1 covers 8 bases. After removal of 3 bases from V and 11 bases from J, the junction contained 5 bases not matched to a gene. Germline V gives CDR1 MNHEY, CDR2 SMNVEV (reference sequence). This CDR3 comprises 12 residues. The CDR3 sequence is CASSFPGQAAFF. The CDR3 DNA follows: TGTGCCAGCAGTTTTCCGGGACAGGCGGCTTTCTTT.

The V call is TRBV28, the J call TRBJ2-7, with a possible D match to TRBD2 (5 bases). This CDR3 has 15 residues. Trimming took 5 bases from V and 1 from J, leaving 15 bases between them. The V gene's germline CDR1 is MDHEN and CDR2 SYDVKM. For the CDR3, the DNA is TGTGCCAGCAGTCCAAAGACTATCCTTTCCTACGAGCAGTACTTC. Encoded protein: CASSPKTILSYEQYF.

The rearrangement uses TRBV19 and TRBJ1-2, with a weak D call TRBD1 (5 bases). There are 13 residues in the CDR3. CDR1 and CDR2 from the germline V gene are LNHDA and SQIVND (reference sequence). The ends were cut back, 3 bases at V and 7 bases at J, with 12 bases in the middle. CDR3 sequence: CASSMGGAIGYTF. CDR3 bases: TGTGCCAGTAGTATGGGGGGAGCCATTGGCTACACCTTC.

The chain uses TRBV5-4 and TRBJ2-3, with D perhaps matching TRBD2 (6 bases). Germline V gene data show CDR1 as SGHNT and CDR2 as YYREEE (reference sequence). V lost 1 base and J lost 8, with 8 bases in between. The CDR3 contains 12 residues. For the CDR3, the DNA is TGTGCCAGCAGCTTGCCGGGAGCTACGCAGTATTTT. This gives the protein CASSLPGATQYF.

The chain has TRBV5-5 and TRBJ1-5; no definite D call. Per the germline V gene, CDR1 is SGHKS and CDR2 is YYEKEE (reference sequence). V was cut by 4 bases and J by 6 bases, with 14 bases left in between. The CDR3 has 14 residues. The CDR3 DNA sequence: TGTGCCAGCAGCGTGACGACGAGCGCTCAGCCCCAGCATTTT. It is translated as CASSVTTSAQPQHF.

The chain employs TRBV5-4 and TRBJ1-5; TRBD1 is a possible D gene (6 bases). V lost 3 bases, J lost 4 bases, and 14 bases lay in between. Per germline, CDR1 SGHNT and CDR2 YYREEE (reference sequence). This CDR3 has 15 residues. CDR3: CASSWGGGGNQPQHF. The DNA of the CDR3 is TGTGCCAGCAGCTGGGGAGGGGGTGGTAATCAGCCCCAGCATTTT.

V gene TRBV13 combines with J gene TRBJ2-5, with TRBD2 as a possible D gene (6 bases). This CDR3 is 17 amino acids long. V was shortened by 0 bases and J by 5 bases, with 19 bases between the two germline ends. Germline-derived CDR1 and CDR2 are PRHDT and FYEKMQ (reference sequence). The CDR3 spells CASSLGVPGQEGETQYF. CDR3 bases: TGTGCCAGCAGCTTAGGCGTACCAGGCCAGGAGGGGGAGACCCAGTACTTC.

The genes are TRBV4-1 and TRBJ1-1, with D possibly being TRBD1 (5 bases). This CDR3 is built from 13 residues. V was pared by 9 bases and J by 4 bases, with 15 bases between. From germline, CDR1 is MGHRA and CDR2 YSYEKL. The CDR3 here is CASRVRDGTEAFF. The CDR3 nucleotides are TGCGCCAGTCGGGTCAGGGATGGCACTGAAGCTTTCTTT.

V is TRBV28 and J is TRBJ2-4; D is unclear. The CDR3 spans 14 residues. The V end lost 7 bases, the J end lost 6 bases, and 16 bases lay between the germline ends. Germline CDR1 and CDR2: MDHEN and SYDVKM. This CDR3 is CASTDISSGNIQYF. The CDR3, as DNA: TGTGCCAGCACCGATATCTCCTCGGGAAACATTCAGTACTTC.

The chain recombines TRBV29-1 with TRBJ2-1; D is perhaps TRBD2 (6 bases). CDR1 is SQVTM and CDR2 is ANQGSEA in the germline V gene. Trimming removed 1 base at V and 0 bases at J, with 16 bases between. This CDR3 contains 17 residues. This chain's CDR3 is CSVEGMEGRSSYNEQFF. The CDR3 nucleotides are TGCAGCGTTGAAGGTATGGAGGGCAGGAGCTCCTACAATGAGCAGTTCTTC.

The V call is TRBV7-9, the J call TRBJ2-1; 9 bases match TRBD2. This CDR3 comprises 15 residues. The germline V gene encodes CDR1 SEHNR and CDR2 FQNEAQ (reference sequence). Trimming at V came to 4 bases and at J to 4 bases, leaving 5 bases not matched to a gene. CDR3 in amino acids: CASSSTSGEYNEQFF. DNA of the CDR3: TGTGCCAGCAGCTCGACTAGCGGAGAGTACAATGAGCAGTTCTTC.

The gene calls are TRBV7-8 and TRBJ1-5; tentatively, D is TRBD1 (5 bases). CDR1 and CDR2 (germline): SGHVS, FQNEAQ. This CDR3 region has 14 residues. The V end lost 5 bases, the J end lost 0 bases, and 8 bases lay between the germline ends. The DNA of the CDR3 is TGTGCCAGCAGCCCTAGGGGTAGCAATCAGCCCCAGCATTTT. Translated: CASSPRGSNQPQHF.

V gene TRBV7-8 combines with J gene TRBJ1-1, with D hard to call. The CDR3 extends over 14 amino acids. Trimming left V 1 base short and J 4 bases short, with 10 bases between. The germline gives CDR1 SGHVS, CDR2 FQNEAQ. Here the CDR3 DNA reads TGTGCCAGCAGCTTAGTAGCCCCCCCCACTGAAGCTTTCTTT. It yields the protein CASSLVAPPTEAFF.

The V call is TRBV7-9, the J call TRBJ2-7; TRBD1 aligns across 9 bases. The CDR3 consists of 14 residues. The V and J ends lost 6 bases and 5 bases, in that order; junction bases with no gene match: 8. The germline V gene encodes CDR1 SEHNR and CDR2 FQNEAQ (reference sequence). The CDR3 region has the DNA TGTGCCAGCAGTCCTAACAGGGGGCGGAACGAGCAGTACTTC. Translated, it gives CASSPNRGRNEQYF.

The gene calls are TRBV2 and TRBJ2-4; a weak D match, TRBD2 (7 bases). Germline V gene lookup returns CDR1 SNHLY and CDR2 FYNNEI. This CDR3 is built from 14 residues. Trimming took 7 bases from V and 6 from J, leaving 16 bases between them. The CDR3 nucleotides read TGTGCCAGCACTAGGGGGGGATTCGGAAACATTCAGTACTTC. It encodes CASTRGGFGNIQYF. Together with reference TRBV2 and TRBJ2-4, the CDR3 gives the full variable domain: EPEVTQTPSHQVTQMGQEVILRCVPISNHLYFYWYRQILGQKVEFLVSFYNNEISEKSEIFDDQFSVERPDGSNFTLKIRSTKLEDSAMYFCASTRGGFGNIQYFGAGTRLSVL.

V and J are TRBV5-1 and TRBJ1-2; TRBD1 might be the D (5 bases). There are 15 residues in the CDR3. Germline V CDR1 and CDR2: SGHRS, YFSETQ. The V and J ends lost 5 bases and 4 bases respectively, with 18 bases between them. Here the CDR3 reads CASSSSTGTLYGYTF. The CDR3 DNA sequence: TGCGCCAGCAGTTCCTCCACCGGGACCCTCTATGGCTACACCTTC. Full variable domain (remainder filled in from reference TRBV5-1 and TRBJ1-2): KAGVTQTPRYLIKTRGQQVTLSCSPISGHRSVSWYQQTPGQGLQFLFEYFSETQRNKGNFPGRFSGRQFSNSRSEMNVSTLELGDSALYLCASSSSTGTLYGYTFGSGTRLTVV.

J is TRBJ1-1 and V is TRBV12-5, with D unclear. The V end was cut by 3 bases, the J end by 1 base, with 9 bases between. Germline values: CDR1 LGHNT, CDR2 FRNRAP. The CDR3 has 14 amino acids. CDR3 protein: CASGFSGENTEAFF. CDR3 DNA sequence: TGTGCTAGTGGTTTTTCAGGTGAGAACACTGAAGCTTTCTTT.

CDR3 region: CASSLSRGYTEAFF. CDR3 nucleotide sequence: TGTGCCAGCAGTTTAAGCAGGGGTTACACTGAAGCTTTCTTT. The chain joins TRBV27 to TRBJ1-1, with D perhaps TRBD1 (6 bases). The CDR3 is 14 amino acids. Trimming took off 2 bases at V and 3 bases at J, with 10 bases between the two ends. The germline V gene has CDR1 MNHEY and CDR2 SMNVEV (reference sequence).

The count of this clone is one. The chain employs TRBV19 and TRBJ1-4; TRBD1 is a possible D gene (6 bases). Germline V gene lookup returns CDR1 LNHDA and CDR2 SQIVND (reference sequence). V was shortened by 5 bases and J by 4 bases, with 14 bases between the two germline ends. The CDR3 loop spans 15 amino acids. CDR3 loop: CASSPYRDGNEKLFF. CDR3 bases: TGTGCCAGTAGTCCCTACAGGGATGGTAATGAAAAACTGTTTTTT.

The chain uses TRBV18 and TRBJ1-2; D may be TRBD1 (6 bases). Trimming took off 4 bases at V and 0 bases at J, with 21 bases between the two ends. The CDR3 covers 18 residues. From germline, CDR1 is KGHSH and CDR2 LQKENI. CDR3 bases: TGTGCCAGCTCACAACCAGGACAGCCCGGACCTTCTAACTATGGCTACACCTTC. Its protein product is CASSQPGQPGPSNYGYTF.

The chain couples TRBV28 to TRBJ2-7, with 7 bases that match TRBD2. Losses at the gene ends were 8 bases for V and 0 bases for J; bases not matched to a gene: 7. CDR3 length: 14 amino acids. The germline V gene encodes CDR1 MDHEN and CDR2 SYDVKM. The CDR3 spells CASGIAGSSYEQYF. The CDR3 coding sequence is TGTGCCAGCGGGATAGCGGGTAGCTCCTACGAGCAGTACTTC.